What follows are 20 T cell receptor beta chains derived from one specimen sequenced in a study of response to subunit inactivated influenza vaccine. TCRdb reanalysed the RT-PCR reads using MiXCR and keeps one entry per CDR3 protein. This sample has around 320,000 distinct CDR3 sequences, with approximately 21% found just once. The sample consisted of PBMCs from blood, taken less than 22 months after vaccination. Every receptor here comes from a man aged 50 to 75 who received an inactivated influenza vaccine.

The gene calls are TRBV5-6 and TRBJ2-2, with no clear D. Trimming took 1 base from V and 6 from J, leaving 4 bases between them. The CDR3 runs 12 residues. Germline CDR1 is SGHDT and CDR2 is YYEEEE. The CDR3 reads CASSLWPGELFF. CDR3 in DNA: TGTGCCAGCAGCTTGTGGCCCGGGGAGCTGTTTTTT.

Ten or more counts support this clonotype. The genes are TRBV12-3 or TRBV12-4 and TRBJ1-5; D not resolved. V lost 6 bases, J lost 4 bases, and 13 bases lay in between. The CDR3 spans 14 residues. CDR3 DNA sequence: TGTGCCAGCAGCTCGTCAGGAAGTAATCAGCCCCAGCATTTT. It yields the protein CASSSSGSNQPQHF.

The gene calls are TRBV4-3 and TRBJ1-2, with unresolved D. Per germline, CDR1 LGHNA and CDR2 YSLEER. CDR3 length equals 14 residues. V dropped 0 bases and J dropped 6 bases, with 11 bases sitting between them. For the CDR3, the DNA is TGCGCCAGCAGCCAAGACGCCCGTGGGAATGGCTACACCTTC. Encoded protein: CASSQDARGNGYTF.

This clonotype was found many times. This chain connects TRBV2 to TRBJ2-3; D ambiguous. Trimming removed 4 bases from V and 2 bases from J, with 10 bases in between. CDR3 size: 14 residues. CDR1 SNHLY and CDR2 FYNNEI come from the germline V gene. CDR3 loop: CASSVRGDTDTQYF. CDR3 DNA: TGTGCCAGCAGTGTTCGAGGAGACACAGATACGCAGTATTTT.

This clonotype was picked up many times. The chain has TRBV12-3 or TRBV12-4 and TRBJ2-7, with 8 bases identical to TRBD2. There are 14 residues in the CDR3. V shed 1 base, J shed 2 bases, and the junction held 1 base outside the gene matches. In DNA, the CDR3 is TGTGCCAGCAGTTTAGGGACTAGCACCTACGAGCAGTACTTC. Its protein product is CASSLGTSTYEQYF.

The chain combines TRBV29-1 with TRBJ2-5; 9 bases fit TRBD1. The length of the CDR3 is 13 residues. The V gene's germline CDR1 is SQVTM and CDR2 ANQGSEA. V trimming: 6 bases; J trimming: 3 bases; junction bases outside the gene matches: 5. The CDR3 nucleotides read TGCAGCGTAGGGACAGGGAGCAAAGAGACCCAGTACTTC. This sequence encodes CSVGTGSKETQYF. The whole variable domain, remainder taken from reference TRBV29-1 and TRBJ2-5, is SAVISQKPSRDICQRGTSLTIQCQVDSQVTMMFWYRQQPGQSLTLIATANQGSEATYESGFVIDKFPISRPNLTFSTLTVSNMSPEDSSIYLCSVGTGSKETQYFGPGTRLLVL.

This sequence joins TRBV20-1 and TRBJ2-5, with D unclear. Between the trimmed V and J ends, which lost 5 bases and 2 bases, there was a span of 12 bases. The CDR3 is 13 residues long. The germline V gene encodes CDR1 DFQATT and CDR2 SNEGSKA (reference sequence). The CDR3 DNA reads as TGCAGTGCTCCTCATAGCAGACAAGAGACCCAGTACTTC. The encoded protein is CSAPHSRQETQYF.

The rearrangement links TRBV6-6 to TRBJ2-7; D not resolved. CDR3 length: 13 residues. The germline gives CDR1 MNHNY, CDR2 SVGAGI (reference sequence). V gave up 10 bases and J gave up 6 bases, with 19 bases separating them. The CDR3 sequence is CATSTFGLSEQYF. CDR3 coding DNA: TGTGCCACCTCCACATTCGGATTGTCCGAGCAGTACTTC.

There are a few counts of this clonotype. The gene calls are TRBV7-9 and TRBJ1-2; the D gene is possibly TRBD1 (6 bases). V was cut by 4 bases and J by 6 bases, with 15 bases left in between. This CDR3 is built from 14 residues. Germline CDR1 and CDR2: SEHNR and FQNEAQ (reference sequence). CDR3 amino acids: CASSYPIGTHGYTF. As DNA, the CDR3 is TGTGCCAGCAGCTATCCGATCGGGACACATGGCTACACCTTC.

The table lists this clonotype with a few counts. CDR3 nucleotide sequence: TGTGCCAGCAGTTACTCCCTCGGGACAGATACGCAGTATTTT. Translation: CASSYSLGTDTQYF. This sequence joins TRBV6-5 and TRBJ2-3; D gene uncertain. Germline V lookup: CDR1 MNHEY, CDR2 SVGAGI. The CDR3 sequence is 14 residues long. V was cut by 0 bases and J by 3 bases, with 7 bases left in between.

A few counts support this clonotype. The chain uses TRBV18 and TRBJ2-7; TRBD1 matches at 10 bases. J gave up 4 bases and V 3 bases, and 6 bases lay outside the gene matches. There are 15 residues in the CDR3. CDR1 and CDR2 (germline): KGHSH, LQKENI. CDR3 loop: CASSPRTGGTYEQYF. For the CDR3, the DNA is TGTGCCAGCTCACCTAGGACAGGGGGTACGTACGAGCAGTACTTC. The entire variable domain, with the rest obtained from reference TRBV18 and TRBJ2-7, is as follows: NAGVMQNPRHLVRRRGQEARLRCSPMKGHSHVYWYRQLPEEGLKFMVYLQKENIIDESGMPKERFSAEFPKEGPSILRIQQVVRGDSAAYFCASSPRTGGTYEQYFGPGTRLTVT.

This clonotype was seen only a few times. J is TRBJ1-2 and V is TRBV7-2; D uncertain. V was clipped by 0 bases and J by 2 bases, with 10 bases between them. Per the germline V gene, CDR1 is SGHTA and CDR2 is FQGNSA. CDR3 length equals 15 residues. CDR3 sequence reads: CASSLAGAKNYGYTF. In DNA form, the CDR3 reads TGTGCCAGCAGCTTAGCGGGAGCCAAGAACTATGGCTACACCTTC.

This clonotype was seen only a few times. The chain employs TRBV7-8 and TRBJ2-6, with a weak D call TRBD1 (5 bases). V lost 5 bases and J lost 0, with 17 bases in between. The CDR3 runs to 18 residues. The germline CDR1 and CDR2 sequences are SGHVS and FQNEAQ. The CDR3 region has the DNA TGTGCCAGCAGCCTCAGGACAAAAGCCCTCTCTGGGGCCAACGTCCTGACTTTC. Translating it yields CASSLRTKALSGANVLTF.

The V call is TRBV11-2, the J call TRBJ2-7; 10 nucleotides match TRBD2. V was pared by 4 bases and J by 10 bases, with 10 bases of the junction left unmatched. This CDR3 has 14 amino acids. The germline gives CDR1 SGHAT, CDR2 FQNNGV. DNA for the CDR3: TGTGCCAGCAGCTCCCGTGATAGCGGGGGGTTACAGTACTTC. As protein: CASSSRDSGGLQYF. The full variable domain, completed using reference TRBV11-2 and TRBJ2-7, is EAGVAQSPRYKIIEKRQSVAFWCNPISGHATLYWYQQILGQGPKLLIQFQNNGVVDDSQLPKDRFSAERLKGVDSTLKIQPAKLEDSAVYLCASSSRDSGGLQYFGPGTRLTVT.

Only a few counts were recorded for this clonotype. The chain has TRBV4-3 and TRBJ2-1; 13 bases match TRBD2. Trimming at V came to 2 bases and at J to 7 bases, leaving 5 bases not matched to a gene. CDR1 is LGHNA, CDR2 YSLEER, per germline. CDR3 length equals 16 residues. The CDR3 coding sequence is TGCGCCAGCAGCCAACGACTAGCGGGGGGTGGAAATGAGCAGTTCTTC. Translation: CASSQRLAGGGNEQFF.

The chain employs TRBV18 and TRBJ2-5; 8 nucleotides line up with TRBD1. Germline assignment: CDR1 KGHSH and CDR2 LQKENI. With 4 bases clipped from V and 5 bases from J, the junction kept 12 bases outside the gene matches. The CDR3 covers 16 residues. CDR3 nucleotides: TGTGCCAGCTCACGCGGACAGGGTAACGTCCTGGAGACCCAGTACTTC. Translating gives CASSRGQGNVLETQYF.

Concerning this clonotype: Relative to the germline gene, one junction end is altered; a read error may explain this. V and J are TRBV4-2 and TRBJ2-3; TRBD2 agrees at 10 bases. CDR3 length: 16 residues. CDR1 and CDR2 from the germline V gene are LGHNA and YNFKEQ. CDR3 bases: TGTGCCAGCACCCAACGGGCTAGCGGGAGCGCAGATACGCAGTATTTT. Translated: CASTQRASGSADTQYF.

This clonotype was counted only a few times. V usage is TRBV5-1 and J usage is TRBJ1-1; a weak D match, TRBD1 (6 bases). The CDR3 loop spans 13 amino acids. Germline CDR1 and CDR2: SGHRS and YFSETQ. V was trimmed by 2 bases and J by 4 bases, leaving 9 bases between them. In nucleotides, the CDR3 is TGCGCCAGCAGCTTCGCCAGGGGCACTGAAGCTTTCTTT. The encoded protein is CASSFARGTEAFF.

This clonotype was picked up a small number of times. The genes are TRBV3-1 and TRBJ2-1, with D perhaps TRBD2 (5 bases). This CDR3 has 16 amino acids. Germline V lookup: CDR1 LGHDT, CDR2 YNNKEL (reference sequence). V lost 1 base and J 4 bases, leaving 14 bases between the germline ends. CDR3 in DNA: TGTGCCAGCAGCCAAGGCCTCGCGGGTCCGTACAATGAGCAGTTCTTC. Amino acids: CASSQGLAGPYNEQFF.

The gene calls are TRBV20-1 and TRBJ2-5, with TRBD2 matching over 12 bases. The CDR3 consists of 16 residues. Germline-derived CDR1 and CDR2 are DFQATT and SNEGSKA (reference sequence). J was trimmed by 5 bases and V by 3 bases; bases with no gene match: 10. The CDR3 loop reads CSASSLAGGPWETQYF. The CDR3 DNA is TGCAGTGCTAGCTCCCTAGCGGGAGGGCCTTGGGAGACCCAGTACTTC.